The next 15 T cell receptor beta chains were all read from a single sample in a study of control samples from healthy donors and cancer patients. Method: immunoSEQ multiplex PCR; TCRdb's copy keeps in-frame clones and lacks some. The table has 95,000 to 150,000 clones, 80% to 90% seen once. The sequenced sample consisted of blood. All receptors derive from a man aged 55 to 70 in good health.

This chain links TRBV30 with TRBJ2-1, with D unresolved. V lost 5 bases and J lost 0, with 8 bases in between. CDR3 length equals 13 residues. The germline V gene encodes CDR1 GTSNPN and CDR2 SVGIG (reference sequence). Here the CDR3 reads CAWCDNSYNEQFF. In DNA form, the CDR3 reads TGTGCCTGGTGTGACAACTCCTACAATGAGCAGTTCTTC. Looking up the rest from reference TRBV30 and TRBJ2-1 gives the full variable domain: SQTIHQWPATLVQPVGSPLSLECTVEGTSNPNLYWYRQAAGRGLQLLFYSVGIGQISSEVPQNLSASRPQDRQFILSSKKLLLSDSGFYLCAWCDNSYNEQFFGPGTRLTVL.

The CDR3 sequence: CASRRTENTEAFF. CDR3 nucleotide sequence: TGTGCCAGCAGAAGGACAGAGAACACTGAAGCTTTCTTT. This chain connects TRBV6-5 to TRBJ1-1; D may be TRBD1 (6 bases). This CDR3 has 13 residues. V was clipped by 6 bases and J by 1 base, with 9 bases between them. Germline V gene data show CDR1 as MNHEY and CDR2 as SVGAGI.

The chain carries TRBV5-1 and TRBJ1-6; D remains ambiguous. CDR1 SGHRS and CDR2 YFSETQ come from the germline V gene. This CDR3 is built from 17 residues. V dropped 0 bases and J dropped 0 bases, with 10 bases sitting between them. The CDR3 loop is CASSLDGRDSYNSPLHF. The DNA of the CDR3 is TGCGCCAGCAGCTTGGATGGACGAGACTCCTATAATTCACCCCTCCACTTT.

The J gene is TRBJ2-7, the V gene TRBV7-9, with D maybe TRBD2 (5 bases). CDR3 length: 12 residues. CDR1 and CDR2 (germline): SEHNR, FQNEAQ (reference sequence). Trimming removed 5 bases at V and 4 bases at J, with 9 bases between. CDR3 loop: CASSRSGYEQYF. In DNA, the CDR3 is TGTGCCAGCAGCCGGTCGGGGTACGAGCAGTACTTC.

The J gene is TRBJ2-7, the V gene TRBV5-8; 10 bases agree with TRBD1. CDR3 length: 15 residues. Germline V gives CDR1 SGHTS, CDR2 YDEGEE. After removal of 4 bases from V and 3 bases from J, the junction contained 7 bases not matched to a gene. The CDR3 nucleotides read TGTGCCAGCAGCCTTAGGGGACAGGGGTTCTACGAGCAGTACTTC. As protein: CASSLRGQGFYEQYF.

The V call is TRBV7-6, the J call TRBJ2-2; D tentatively fits TRBD1 or TRBD2 (6 bases each). The CDR3 sequence is 16 residues long. Looked up from germline, CDR1 is SGHVS and CDR2 is FNYEAQ. V was trimmed by 5 bases and J by 2 bases, leaving 15 bases between them. This CDR3 reads CASSRSGGLNTGELFF. For the CDR3, the DNA is TGTGCCAGCAGCCGGAGTGGGGGGCTAAACACCGGGGAGCTGTTTTTT.

This clone came up once. The chain combines TRBV27 with TRBJ1-3, with TRBD1 identical over 9 bases. With V trimmed by 6 bases and J by 4 bases, 7 bases remained unmatched. The germline V gene encodes CDR1 MNHEY and CDR2 SMNVEV (reference sequence). This CDR3 is built from 15 residues. CDR3: CASRAGTGNGNTIYF. Here the CDR3 DNA reads TGTGCCAGCAGGGCCGGGACAGGGAACGGAAACACCATATATTTT.

This clone has only one observation. The V call is TRBV6-2 or TRBV6-3, the J call TRBJ1-6; D gene ambiguous. The CDR3 totals 12 residues. V shed 0 bases and J shed 14 bases, with 8 bases lying between them. Germline loops: CDR1 MNHEY, CDR2 SVGEGT. As DNA, the CDR3 is TGTGCCAGCAGTTACTCGATACTATCCCTCCACTTT. It translates to CASSYSILSLHF.

This chain uses TRBV2 with TRBJ2-3; TRBD2 matches 9 bases. The germline V gene encodes CDR1 SNHLY and CDR2 FYNNEI. V dropped 5 bases and J dropped 0; count of bases not matched to a gene: 9. This CDR3 spans 17 amino acids. The CDR3 bases are TGTGCCAGCAGTCAGGTTAGCGGGGGTACAAGCACAGATACGCAGTATTTT. Protein: CASSQVSGGTSTDTQYF. Supplemented by reference TRBV2 and TRBJ2-3, the full variable domain reads EPEVTQTPSHQVTQMGQEVILRCVPISNHLYFYWYRQILGQKVEFLVSFYNNEISEKSEIFDDQFSVERPDGSNFTLKIRSTKLEDSAMYFCASSQVSGGTSTDTQYFGPGTRLTVL.

This clone was observed a handful of times. This chain uses TRBV5-8 with TRBJ1-2; D remains unclear. Trimming cost V 1 base and J 7 bases, with 5 bases left between them. Germline V CDR1 and CDR2: SGHTS, YDEGEE. This CDR3 has 11 amino acids. CDR3 sequence: CASSLHGGYTF. DNA of the CDR3: TGTGCCAGCAGCTTGCACGGTGGCTACACCTTC.

The rearrangement uses TRBV5-5 and TRBJ2-7; a possible D gene is TRBD1 (5 bases). V was clipped by 4 bases and J by 6 bases, with 14 bases between them. This CDR3 has 13 amino acids. Germline lookup yields CDR1 SGHKS and CDR2 YYEKEE (reference sequence). CDR3 protein: CASSTDSFLEQYF. In DNA form, the CDR3 reads TGTGCCAGCAGCACAGACAGCTTTCTCGAGCAGTACTTC.

This chain joins TRBV28 and TRBJ2-4; a possible D gene is TRBD2 (6 bases). Germline V CDR1 and CDR2: MDHEN, SYDVKM. The CDR3 has 15 amino acids. Trimming took 5 bases from V and 1 from J, leaving 12 bases between them. The CDR3, as DNA: TGTGCCAGCAGTCCACGGGGGTCGGCCAAAAACATTCAGTACTTC. Translated: CASSPRGSAKNIQYF.

The J gene is TRBJ2-1, the V gene TRBV5-1; 9 bases fit TRBD1. This CDR3 contains 13 residues. The V gene's germline CDR1 is SGHRS and CDR2 YFSETQ. Unmatched junction bases numbered 4, after V lost 4 bases and J lost 8 bases. This chain's CDR3 is CASSRDREYEQFF. The CDR3 region has the DNA TGCGCCAGCAGCCGGGACAGGGAGTATGAGCAGTTCTTC.

The CDR3 reads CATNSYTGELFF. The CDR3 DNA is TGTGCCACTAACTCATACACCGGGGAGCTGTTTTTT. This rearrangement joins TRBV19 to TRBJ2-2; D remains unclear. From germline, CDR1 is LNHDA and CDR2 SQIVND (reference sequence). The CDR3 extends over 12 amino acids. The V end was cut by 10 bases, the J end by 3 bases, with 9 bases between.

The CDR3 DNA reads as TGTGCCAGCTCACCTCGGTATGGGGGTACCAACACCGGGGAGCTGTTTTTT. This encodes CASSPRYGGTNTGELFF. The J gene is TRBJ2-2, the V gene TRBV18; D may match TRBD1 or TRBD2 (5 bases each). The CDR3 is 17 residues long. The V gene lost 3 bases and the J gene lost 2 bases, with 16 bases spanning the gap. The germline V gene has CDR1 KGHSH and CDR2 LQKENI.